This entry lists 8 T cell receptor beta chains sequenced from one sample in a study of yellow fever vaccine responses in identical twins. Via MiXCR, TCRdb re-called the RT-PCR reads, giving one row per CDR3 protein. The table lists about 10,000 distinct CDR3 sequences, approximately 87% of them singletons. The material sequenced was T cells from blood (PBMCs), unsorted or a sorted subset (not recorded which), taken before or after yellow fever vaccination (not recorded which). These receptors came from a woman aged 18 to 35 who received the yellow fever vaccine.

The gene calls are TRBV2 and TRBJ2-3; 8 bases are a match to TRBD2. The CDR3 totals 15 residues. Per the germline V gene, CDR1 is SNHLY and CDR2 is FYNNEI. V was clipped by 11 bases and J by 3 bases; unmatched bases: 13. In nucleotides, the CDR3 is TGTGCCTGTCGCGGGAGGCCTGGAGGTACAGATACGCAGTATTTT. Translation gives CACRGRPGGTDTQYF. The variable domain in full, completed from reference TRBV2 and TRBJ2-3, reads EPEVTQTPSHQVTQMGQEVILRCVPISNHLYFYWYRQILGQKVEFLVSFYNNEISEKSEIFDDQFSVERPDGSNFTLKIRSTKLEDSAMYFCACRGRPGGTDTQYFGPGTRLTVL.

This clonotype was seen just once. The chain joins TRBV6-5 to TRBJ1-2; 8 bases map to TRBD1. CDR3 length: 17 amino acids. After removal of 0 bases from V and 2 bases from J, the junction contained 8 bases not matched to a gene. Germline V gene data show CDR1 as MNHEY and CDR2 as SVGAGI. The CDR3 loop is CASSYSRDRQGNYGYTF. The CDR3 DNA reads as TGTGCCAGCAGTTACTCCCGCGATAGACAGGGGAACTATGGCTACACCTTC.

The chain couples TRBV2 to TRBJ2-7; no reliable D call. From germline, CDR1 is SNHLY and CDR2 FYNNEI. V lost 2 bases and J 5 bases, leaving 10 bases between the germline ends. The CDR3 length is 13 residues. CDR3 protein: CASSEKGIHEQYF. The CDR3 DNA reads TGTGCCAGCAGTGAAAAAGGAATTCACGAGCAGTACTTC.

The chain is built from TRBV15 and TRBJ2-1; D unclear. Per germline, CDR1 LNHNV and CDR2 YYDKDF (reference sequence). Trimming pared 0 bases from V and 6 bases from J, leaving 12 bases between. This CDR3 is built from 15 residues. The CDR3: CATSRDRNFLNEQFF. CDR3 DNA: TGTGCCACCAGCAGAGATCGGAATTTCCTCAATGAGCAGTTCTTC.

The J gene is TRBJ1-1, the V gene TRBV18, with D hard to call. Trimming left V 1 base short and J 5 bases short, with 17 bases between. Per the germline V gene, CDR1 is KGHSH and CDR2 is LQKENI. The CDR3 has 16 residues. CDR3 residues: CASSPRELGPRTEAFF. CDR3 nucleotides: TGTGCCAGCTCACCACGGGAGTTGGGCCCGAGGACTGAAGCTTTCTTT.

The chain links TRBV25-1 to TRBJ1-1; D is ambiguous. In germline, CDR1 is MGHDK, CDR2 SYGVNS. Deletions cut 6 bases from V and 2 bases from J, with 13 bases between. This CDR3 has 14 residues. The CDR3 bases are TGTGCCAGCAGGGAGACACTCCCAAACACTGAAGCTTTCTTT. This codes for CASRETLPNTEAFF. Full variable domain (remainder filled in from reference TRBV25-1 and TRBJ1-1): EADIYQTPRYLVIGTGKKITLECSQTMGHDKMYWYQQDPGMELHLIHYSYGVNSTEKGDLSSESTVSRIRTEHFPLTLESARPSHTSQYLCASRETLPNTEAFFGQGTRLTVV.

The chain combines TRBV4-1 with TRBJ2-1; maybe TRBD1 (6 bases). CDR3 length: 16 amino acids. V shed 1 base and J shed 2 bases, with 12 bases lying between them. Germline V gene data show CDR1 as MGHRA and CDR2 as YSYEKL. The chain's CDR3 is CASSQGGPGAYNEQFF. As DNA, the CDR3 is TGCGCCAGCAGCCAAGGCGGTCCAGGGGCCTACAATGAGCAGTTCTTC.

The chain combines TRBV5-4 with TRBJ2-1; TRBD2 is a possible D gene (7 bases). Germline-derived CDR1 and CDR2 are SGHNT and YYREEE (reference sequence). This CDR3 has 15 residues. With 1 base removed from V and 9 bases from J, the gap between germline ends came to 17 bases. For the CDR3, the DNA is TGTGCCAGCAGCTTGCAGGGGAGGGGGGACGCTGAGCAGTTCTTC. Its protein is CASSLQGRGDAEQFF.